A selection of T cell receptor beta chains follows, all from one sample in a study of T cell responses to AZD1222 COVID-19 vaccine. The method was immunoSEQ multiplex PCR; TCRdb's version includes in-frame clones alone and lacks a portion of them. The data contain tens of thousands of clones, about 87% of them singletons. The material sequenced was peripheral blood, taken on day 0 of AZD1222 vaccination. These receptors originate from an adult in good health. CDR3s include the opening cysteine and the closing phenylalanine or tryptophan. Fields, in order: D gene, V gene, clone size, J gene, CDR3 protein, CDR3 DNA. The D gene is left open where the match is weak. The size field is filled for only some rows; it gives once, few, many or a size class.

D: .
V: TRBV14
size: .
J: TRBJ2-7
CDR3: CASSQENRAYEQYF
DNA: TGTGCCAGCAGCCAAGAGAACAGGGCCTACGAGCAGTACTTC

D: TRBD2
V: TRBV11-2
size: .
J: TRBJ2-3
CDR3: CASSRTSGSDTQYF
DNA: TGTGCCAGCAGCCGGACTAGCGGGAGCGATACGCAGTATTTT

D: TRBD1
V: TRBV14
size: .
J: TRBJ1-6
CDR3: CASSPGGFNSPLHF
DNA: TGTGCCAGCAGCCCAGGGGGGTTTAATTCACCCCTCCACTTT

D: .
V: TRBV28
size: .
J: TRBJ1-3
CDR3: CASSLIIGTAGNTIYF
DNA: TGTGCCAGCAGTTTAATCATCGGGACCGCCGGAAACACCATATATTTT

D: .
V: TRBV7-2
size: .
J: TRBJ1-1
CDR3: CASSPARRISSTEAFF
DNA: TGTGCCAGCAGCCCCGCCCGGCGAATCTCGAGCACTGAAGCTTTCTTT

D: .
V: TRBV5-1
size: once
J: TRBJ1-1
CDR3: CASSLHPGGVTEAFF
DNA: TGCGCCAGCAGCTTACATCCGGGAGGGGTCACTGAAGCTTTCTTT

D: TRBD1
V: TRBV5-1
size: .
J: TRBJ1-3
CDR3: CASSLGQGNSGNTIYF
DNA: TGCGCCAGCAGCTTGGGACAGGGCAACTCTGGAAACACCATATATTTT

D: .
V: TRBV4-1
size: .
J: TRBJ2-1
CDR3: CASSQGNEPAGYEQFF
DNA: TGCGCCAGCAGCCAAGGAAATGAACCCGCCGGGTATGAGCAGTTCTTC

D: .
V: TRBV24-1
size: .
J: TRBJ2-1
CDR3: CATQLGSYNEQFF
DNA: TGTGCCACTCAGCTAGGCTCCTACAATGAGCAGTTCTTC

D: .
V: TRBV2
size: .
J: TRBJ1-1
CDR3: CASRPKVTGRVNTEAFF
DNA: TGTGCCAGCAGGCCCAAGGTGACAGGTCGGGTGAACACTGAAGCTTTCTTT

D: .
V: TRBV5-1
size: .
J: TRBJ1-1
CDR3: CASSLDGMNTEAFF
DNA: TGCGCCAGCAGCTTGGACGGCATGAACACTGAAGCTTTCTTT

D: .
V: TRBV10-2
size: few
J: TRBJ1-3
CDR3: CASSESAVSGNTIYF
DNA: TGCGCCAGCAGTGAGTCAGCAGTCTCTGGAAACACCATATATTTT

D: .
V: TRBV25-1
size: .
J: TRBJ2-7
CDR3: CASSAGFGDEQYF
DNA: TGTGCCAGCAGTGCCGGGTTTGGGGACGAGCAGTACTTC

D: .
V: TRBV3-1/TRBV3-2
size: .
J: TRBJ2-3
CDR3: CASSQRDTDTQYF
DNA: TGTGCCAGCAGCCAAAGGGACACAGATACGCAGTATTTT

D: .
V: TRBV5-5
size: .
J: TRBJ2-7
CDR3: CASRVGGGNYDMNF
DNA: .

D: .
V: TRBV19
size: .
J: TRBJ2-6
CDR3: CASSVNRDPVSGANVLTF
DNA: TGTGCCAGTAGTGTGAACAGGGATCCCGTGTCTGGGGCCAACGTCCTGACTTTC

D: TRBD2
V: TRBV5-1
size: .
J: TRBJ2-1
CDR3: CASSLSPRGAVYEQFF
DNA: TGCGCCAGCAGCTTGTCTCCGCGGGGGGCAGTCTATGAGCAGTTCTTC

D: .
V: TRBV7-2
size: .
J: TRBJ2-7
CDR3: CASRVDREAFYEQYF
DNA: TGTGCCAGCAGGGTAGACAGGGAGGCTTTCTACGAGCAGTACTTC

D: TRBD1
V: TRBV7-6
size: .
J: TRBJ2-2
CDR3: CASSSNRGDTGELFF
DNA: TGTGCCAGCAGCTCCAACAGGGGTGACACCGGGGAGCTGTTTTTT

D: TRBD1
V: TRBV10-3
size: .
J: TRBJ2-7
CDR3: CAINRDSTYEQYF
DNA: TGTGCCATCAACCGGGACAGTACCTACGAGCAGTACTTC

D: .
V: TRBV19
size: once
J: TRBJ2-1
CDR3: CASHGGYNEQFF
DNA: TGTGCCAGCCATGGGGGGTACAATGAGCAGTTCTTC

D: .
V: TRBV19
size: .
J: TRBJ1-5
CDR3: CASSREGQPQHF
DNA: TGTGCCAGTAGTCGAGAGGGTCAGCCCCAGCATTTT

D: TRBD1
V: TRBV7-9
size: .
J: TRBJ1-6
CDR3: CASSYHRGNNSPLHF
DNA: TGTGCCAGCAGCTACCACAGGGGAAATAATTCACCCCTCCACTTT

D: TRBD1
V: TRBV5-4
size: few
J: TRBJ1-2
CDR3: CASSRTQGGDYGYTF
DNA: TGTGCCAGCAGCAGGACACAGGGGGGGGACTATGGCTACACCTTC

D: TRBD2
V: TRBV6-6
size: once
J: TRBJ2-5
CDR3: CASSYPAGAGETQYF
DNA: TGTGCCAGCAGTTACCCAGCGGGAGCGGGAGAGACCCAGTACTTC

D: .
V: TRBV27
size: .
J: TRBJ2-7
CDR3: CASSTGYSIEQYF
DNA: TGTGCCAGCAGTACAGGGTACTCTATCGAGCAGTACTTC

D: .
V: TRBV10-3
size: once
J: TRBJ2-5
CDR3: CAISERPQETQYF
DNA: TGTGCCATCAGTGAGAGGCCCCAGGAGACCCAGTACTTC

D: TRBD1
V: TRBV7-2
size: .
J: TRBJ1-3
CDR3: CASSLAGTGVGNTIYF
DNA: TGTGCCAGCAGCTTAGCCGGGACAGGGGTTGGAAACACCATATATTTT

D: .
V: TRBV9
size: .
J: TRBJ2-6
CDR3: CASSVDPGTGANVLTF
DNA: TGTGCCAGCAGCGTAGACCCCGGGACCGGGGCCAACGTCCTGACTTTC

D: TRBD1
V: TRBV2
size: .
J: TRBJ2-6
CDR3: CASFGTGDVSGANVLTF
DNA: TGTGCCAGCTTCGGGACAGGGGATGTCTCCGGGGCCAACGTCCTGACTTTC

D: .
V: TRBV5-1
size: once
J: TRBJ1-6
CDR3: CASSPAQAYNSPLHF
DNA: TGCGCCAGCAGCCCGGCACAGGCGTATAATTCACCCCTCCACTTT

D: .
V: TRBV19
size: once
J: TRBJ1-1
CDR3: CASSIRRQVGTEAFF
DNA: TGTGCCAGTAGTATAAGGAGACAGGTGGGCACTGAAGCTTTCTTT

D: .
V: TRBV28
size: few
J: TRBJ2-7
CDR3: CASGTPYEQYF
DNA: TGTGCCAGCGGGACCCCGTACGAGCAGTACTTC

D: .
V: TRBV29-1
size: once
J: TRBJ2-7
CDR3: CSVGRWRGEQYF
DNA: TGCAGCGTAGGCCGGTGGAGGGGCGAGCAGTACTTC

D: .
V: TRBV28
size: .
J: TRBJ1-5
CDR3: CASSRRVYGNQPQHF
DNA: TGTGCCAGCAGTCGTAGAGTCTATGGCAATCAGCCCCAGCATTTT

D: TRBD1
V: TRBV5-8
size: once
J: TRBJ1-5
CDR3: CASSPDRGLNSNQPQHF
DNA: TGTGCCAGCAGCCCGGACAGGGGGCTCAATAGCAATCAGCCCCAGCATTTT

D: .
V: TRBV6-5
size: .
J: TRBJ1-3
CDR3: CASSYGDTHGNTIYF
DNA: TGTGCCAGCAGTTACGGGGACACTCATGGAAACACCATATATTTT

D: .
V: TRBV7-9
size: .
J: TRBJ1-4
CDR3: CASSLVQGAANEKLFF
DNA: TGTGCCAGCAGCTTAGTCCAGGGTGCTGCTAATGAAAAACTGTTTTTT

D: .
V: TRBV30
size: once
J: TRBJ1-2
CDR3: CAWFNFRGYTF
DNA: TGTGCCTGGTTTAATTTTCGTGGCTACACCTTC

D: TRBD1
V: TRBV11-2
size: .
J: TRBJ1-1
CDR3: CASSLVWGQRNTEAFF
DNA: TGTGCCAGCAGCTTAGTTTGGGGACAGAGGAACACTGAAGCTTTCTTT

D: .
V: TRBV6-5
size: .
J: TRBJ2-7
CDR3: CATGQLREQYF
DNA: TGTGCCACCGGACAGCTGCGAGAGCAGTACTTC

D: .
V: TRBV10-3
size: .
J: TRBJ2-1
CDR3: CAIKLSVGAYPLNEQFF
DNA: TGTGCCATCAAACTCTCGGTCGGAGCCTACCCCTTGAATGAGCAGTTCTTC